This is a list of T cell receptor beta chains from one sample in a study of identifying expanded T cells in peripheral blood. Measured with immunoSEQ multiplex PCR; TCRdb has only the in-frame clones, and not every one. The sample holds 65,000 to 95,000 clones, 80% to 85% seen once. The sample consisted of blood. These receptors were obtained from a person aged 18 to 70 in good health. Each CDR3 is given with its conserved first and last residue. A D gene is named only where the DNA matches it firmly. Only part of the rows carry a size: once, few, many, or a class if the clone is expanded.

clone size: .; J gene: TRBJ2-1; V gene: TRBV11-3; D gene: .; CDR3 DNA: TGTGCCAGCAGCTTATGGCAGGGTGACAATGAGCAGTTCTTC; CDR3 protein: CASSLWQGDNEQFF
clone size: few; J gene: TRBJ2-3; V gene: TRBV10-3; D gene: .; CDR3 DNA: TGTGCCATCAGTGAGTCGATTTTAGGCGGGCGGTCAGATACGCAGTATTTT; CDR3 protein: CAISESILGGRSDTQYF
clone size: .; J gene: TRBJ2-2; V gene: TRBV5-1; D gene: .; CDR3 DNA: TGCGCCAGCAGCTCCGGGACACCCGCGAACACCGGGGAGCTGTTTTTT; CDR3 protein: CASSSGTPANTGELFF
clone size: .; J gene: TRBJ1-1; V gene: TRBV6-5; D gene: .; CDR3 DNA: TGTGCCAGCAGGGGATACACTGAAGCTTTCTTT; CDR3 protein: CASRGYTEAFF
clone size: .; J gene: TRBJ1-5; V gene: TRBV28; D gene: .; CDR3 DNA: TGTGCCAGCAGTTTATTGTGGGTCCCCCATCAGCCCCAGCATTTT; CDR3 protein: CASSLLWVPHQPQHF
clone size: .; J gene: TRBJ2-3; V gene: TRBV12-5; D gene: .; CDR3 DNA: TGTGCTAGTGGTAAAGGGACGTCCGCGTACACAGATACGCAGTATTTT; CDR3 protein: CASGKGTSAYTDTQYF
clone size: .; J gene: TRBJ2-1; V gene: TRBV28; D gene: .; CDR3 DNA: TGTGCCGTGGGCACTTACAATGAGCAGTTCTTC; CDR3 protein: CAVGTYNEQFF
clone size: .; J gene: TRBJ2-1; V gene: TRBV7-2; D gene: .; CDR3 DNA: TGTGCCAGCAGCCTAACCTGGGGCTCCTACAATGAGCAGTTCTTC; CDR3 protein: CASSLTWGSYNEQFF
clone size: once; J gene: TRBJ1-2; V gene: TRBV29-1; D gene: .; CDR3 DNA: TGCAGCGCTAACTTGTTGGACTATGGCTACACCTTC; CDR3 protein: CSANLLDYGYTF
clone size: few; J gene: TRBJ1-5; V gene: TRBV28; D gene: TRBD1; CDR3 DNA: TGTGCCAGCAGGACAGGGGATCAGCCCCAGCATTTT; CDR3 protein: CASRTGDQPQHF
clone size: .; J gene: TRBJ1-4; V gene: TRBV19; D gene: TRBD1; CDR3 DNA: TGTGCCAGTACCACGACAGGGATTGGAGAAAAACTGTTTTTT; CDR3 protein: CASTTTGIGEKLFF
clone size: .; J gene: TRBJ2-7; V gene: TRBV6-6; D gene: .; CDR3 DNA: TGTGCCAGCAGTCCCGGTGGGGTGTTAGGATCCTACGAGCAGTACTTC; CDR3 protein: CASSPGGVLGSYEQYF
clone size: .; J gene: TRBJ2-7; V gene: TRBV19; D gene: .; CDR3 DNA: TGTGCCAGTAGTATCGTAGGACTCTCTAGCTCCTACGAGCAGTACTTC; CDR3 protein: CASSIVGLSSSYEQYF